These 13 T cell receptor beta chains originate from one sample sequenced in a study of blood T cells in healthy people across ages. Together with a sample-barcoded 5' primer, a J-beta primer mix was included in a second PCR lasting about 7 to 12 cycles. TCRdb reanalysed the 5' RACE reads using MiXCR and keeps one entry per CDR3 protein. The table includes about 1.6 million distinct CDR3 sequences, 34% detected once. The sample consisted of blood. These receptors were collected from a woman aged 25 to 39 in good health.

This clonotype was seen just once. At one boundary the junction diverges from the germline segment, which might be a read error. The chain's CDR3 is CSAEDRRGLRETQYF. Here the CDR3 DNA reads TGCAGCGCTGAAGATCGGAGGGGGCTTAGGGAGACCCAGTACTTC. The chain recombines TRBV29-1 with TRBJ2-7; a weak D match, TRBD1 (7 bases). The J call is doubtful: the DNA matches TRBJ2-5 better. The germline V gene has CDR1 SQVTM and CDR2 ANQGSEA. This CDR3 is 15 amino acids long.

The gene calls are TRBV5-5 and TRBJ2-1, with 12 bases fitting TRBD1. CDR1 and CDR2 (germline): SGHKS, YYEKEE (reference sequence). CDR3 size: 18 residues. V was pared by 5 bases and J by 2 bases, with 11 bases of the junction left unmatched. In nucleotides, the CDR3 is TGTGCCAGCAGACCCGGGACAGGGGGCCTTGGGGCCTACAATGAGCAGTTCTTC. Protein product: CASRPGTGGLGAYNEQFF.

Only a few counts were recorded for this clonotype. CDR3: CASSIPGQLYNEQFF. The CDR3 bases are TGTGCCAGCAGTATTCCGGGACAGCTCTACAATGAGCAGTTCTTC. The chain recombines TRBV6-1 with TRBJ2-1; 7 bases agree with TRBD1. CDR1 and CDR2 from the germline V gene are MNHNS and SASEGT. V gave up 5 bases and J gave up 3 bases; unmatched junction bases: 7. This CDR3 spans 15 amino acids.

The chain carries TRBV6-1 and TRBJ2-3; 9 nucleotides align to TRBD2. Germline values: CDR1 MNHNS, CDR2 SASEGT. Trimming cost V 7 bases and J 0 bases; bases outside gene matches: 14. This CDR3 region has 18 residues. The CDR3 bases are TGTGCCAGCATCCCAGGGGCTAGCGGGATACCTAGCACAGATACGCAGTATTTT. It is translated as CASIPGASGIPSTDTQYF.

V usage is TRBV27 and J usage is TRBJ2-7; unclear D gene. CDR1 MNHEY and CDR2 SMNVEV come from the germline V gene (reference sequence). The CDR3 length is 15 residues. The V end was cut by 5 bases, the J end by 0 bases, with 14 bases between. The DNA of the CDR3 is TGTGCCAGCAGTGGCCCGGGTAGGAGCTCCTACGAGCAGTACTTC. Protein sequence: CASSGPGRSSYEQYF.

At least ten counts were recorded for this clonotype. The gene calls are TRBV29-1 and TRBJ2-4, with a possible D match to TRBD1 (6 bases). This CDR3 comprises 12 residues. Germline CDR1 reads SQVTM; CDR2 reads ANQGSEA. V was clipped by 6 bases and J by 9 bases, with 15 bases between them. CDR3 in amino acids: CSVTGGGGIQYF. Written as DNA, the CDR3 is TGCAGCGTGACAGGCGGCGGAGGCATTCAGTACTTC.

The V and J genes are TRBV28 and TRBJ1-2; possible D gene TRBD1, 5 bases. Trimming removed 11 bases from V and 4 bases from J, with 11 bases in between. Germline CDR1 and CDR2: MDHEN and SYDVKM. This CDR3 is 11 amino acids long. The CDR3 region is CAGAQSYGYTF. In nucleotides, the CDR3 is TGTGCCGGGGCCCAATCCTATGGCTACACCTTC.

The V gene is TRBV7-9, the J gene TRBJ2-5, with 7 bases that match TRBD1. The CDR3 spans 18 residues. From germline, CDR1 is SEHNR and CDR2 FQNEAQ (reference sequence). V shed 1 base and J 0 bases; nucleotides not matched to a gene: 11. CDR3 DNA sequence: TGTGCCAGCAGCTTAGGAGGAAGGGGGCTTAATTACCAAGAGACCCAGTACTTC. Encoded protein: CASSLGGRGLNYQETQYF.

Turning to this clonotype: Mismatch with germline at one junction end may stem from a read error. The V and J genes are TRBV6-5 and TRBJ2-3, with 11 bases matching TRBD2. The germline CDR1 and CDR2 sequences are MNHEY and SVGAGI. This CDR3 is 15 amino acids long. CDR3 protein: CASNLAGGYTDTQDF. The DNA for the CDR3 is TGTGCCAGCAATCTAGCGGGGGGCTACACAGATACGCAGGATTTT.

This chain connects TRBV20-1 to TRBJ1-2; 11 bases are shared with TRBD1. With 3 bases clipped from V and 7 bases from J, the junction kept 13 bases outside the gene matches. The CDR3 is made up of 16 amino acids. The germline V gene encodes CDR1 DFQATT and CDR2 SNEGSKA (reference sequence). The CDR3 DNA reads TGCAGTGCTAGGATCGGGGTGGGACAGGGGGACTGTGGCTACACCTTC. This translates into CSARIGVGQGDCGYTF.

The chain carries TRBV28 and TRBJ2-3; 14 bases align to TRBD2. The CDR3 length is 18 residues. Germline values: CDR1 MDHEN, CDR2 SYDVKM. The ends lost 4 bases at V and 1 base at J; junction bases unmatched: 7. The CDR3 sequence is CASSWGETSGRGTDTQYF. CDR3 DNA: TGTGCCAGCAGTTGGGGCGAGACTAGCGGGAGGGGCACAGATACGCAGTATTTT. Full variable domain (remainder filled in from reference TRBV28 and TRBJ2-3): DVKVTQSSRYLVKRTGEKVFLECVQDMDHENMFWYRQDPGLGLRLIYFSYDVKMKEKGDIPEGYSVSREKKERFSLILESASTNQTSMYLCASSWGETSGRGTDTQYFGPGTRLTVL.

The gene calls are TRBV2 and TRBJ2-4; D is possibly TRBD2 (7 bases). The V and J ends lost 6 bases and 7 bases respectively, with 25 bases between them. The CDR3 extends over 17 amino acids. Germline CDR1 reads SNHLY; CDR2 reads FYNNEI. This CDR3 reads CASSDPRGEGRGNIQYF. CDR3 in DNA: TGTGCCAGCAGCGACCCGAGGGGGGAGGGGCGAGGGAACATTCAGTACTTC.

The chain couples TRBV4-1 to TRBJ1-5; D is possibly TRBD1 (5 bases). Germline loops: CDR1 MGHRA, CDR2 YSYEKL. The V and J ends lost 3 bases and 6 bases respectively, with 9 bases between them. This CDR3 comprises 13 residues. CDR3 nucleotide sequence: TGCGCCAGCAGCCACAGGGTGAGTCAGCCCCAGCATTTT. It codes for CASSHRVSQPQHF.